This T cell receptor beta chain came from a study of blood T cell repertoires in COVID-19. At the level of the study: Researchers got acute and convalescent COVID-19 samples from the United States, Italy and Spain.

Trimming left V 5 bases short and J 0 bases short, with 14 bases between. The CDR3 covers 15 residues. Germline V CDR1 and CDR2: SGHAT, FQDESV (reference sequence). Original analysis: From reference gene primer amplification, estimates of nucleated cell counts were derived. Measured with immunoSEQ multiplex PCR; TCRdb has only the in-frame clones, and not every one. That table furnishes V, J and clone size, whereas the DNA furnished D and trimming. The sample yields about 260,000 clones, 86% seen once. This chain links TRBV11-1 with TRBJ2-7; no reliable D call. This TCR came from a woman aged 50 to 65 who had recovered from COVID-19. The material sequenced was PBMCs or T cells enriched from blood (not recorded which). The CDR3 DNA reads TGTGCCAGCAGCCCTTCGCTAGATGTCTCCTACGAGCAGTACTTC. The encoded protein is CASSPSLDVSYEQYF.